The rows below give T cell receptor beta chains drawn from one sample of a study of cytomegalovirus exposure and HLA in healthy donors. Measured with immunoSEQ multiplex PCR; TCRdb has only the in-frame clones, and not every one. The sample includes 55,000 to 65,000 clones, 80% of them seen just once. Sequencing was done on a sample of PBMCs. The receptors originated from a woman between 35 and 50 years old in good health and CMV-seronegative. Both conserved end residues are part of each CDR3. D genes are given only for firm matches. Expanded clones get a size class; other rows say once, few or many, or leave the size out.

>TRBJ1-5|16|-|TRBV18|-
TGTGCCAGCTCAAAAAGTCGACAGGAGGGCAATCAGCCCCAGCATTTT
CASSKSRQEGNQPQHF
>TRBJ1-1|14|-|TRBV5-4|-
TGTGCCAGCAGCTTGGCCGAGGAGGGGACTGAAGCTTTCTTT
CASSLAEEGTEAFF
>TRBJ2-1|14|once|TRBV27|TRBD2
TGTGCCAGCAGTTTATTAGCGGGAGTCAATGAGCAGTTCTTC
CASSLLAGVNEQFF
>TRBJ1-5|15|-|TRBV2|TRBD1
TGTGCCAGCAGAGGGGACAGAATTTACAATCAGCCCCAGCATTTT
CASRGDRIYNQPQHF
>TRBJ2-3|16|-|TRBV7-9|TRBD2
TGTGCCAGCAGCCCAAGGACTAGCGGCCGGGCAGATACGCAGTATTTT
CASSPRTSGRADTQYF
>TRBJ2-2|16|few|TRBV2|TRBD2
TGTGCCAGCACCCAGGAGGCGGGAGGCGACACCGGGGAGCTGTTTTTT
CASTQEAGGDTGELFF
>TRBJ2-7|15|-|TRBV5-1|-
TGCGCCAGCAGCGGCACCTTGGCGGGAACCTACGAGCAGTACTTC
CASSGTLAGTYEQYF
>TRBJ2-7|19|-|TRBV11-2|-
TGTGCCAGCAGCTTAGGACAGGGCCGAGGAACTAGCTCCCTACGACGGCAGTACTTC
CASSLGQGRGTSSLRRQYF
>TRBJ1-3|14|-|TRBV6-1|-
TGTGCCAGCAGTGAGAGGGTTGATGGAAACACCATATATTTT
CASSERVDGNTIYF
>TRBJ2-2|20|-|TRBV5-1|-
TGCGCCAGCAGCTTTGGATCCCTTGACAGCGCTAGGGGGAAGACCGGGGAGCTGTTTTTT
CASSFGSLDSARGKTGELFF
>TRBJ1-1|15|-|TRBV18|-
TGTGCCAGCTCACCACCCGGGGGTCTGAACACTGAAGCTTTCTTT
CASSPPGGLNTEAFF
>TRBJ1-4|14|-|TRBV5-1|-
TGCGCCAGCAGCTCCTCAGGAGGAAGTGAAAAACTGTTTTTT
CASSSSGGSEKLFF
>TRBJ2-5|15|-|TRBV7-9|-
TGTGCCAGCAGCTCCCCGCGGGATCGGCGAGAGACCCAGTACTTC
CASSSPRDRRETQYF
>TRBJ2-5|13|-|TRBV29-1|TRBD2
TGCAGCGGGCTAGCGGGAGAAAAAGAGACCCAGTACTTC
CSGLAGEKETQYF
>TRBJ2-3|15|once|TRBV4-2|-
TGTGCCAGCAGCCTGAGGCGAGCTAGCACAGATACGCAGTATTTT
CASSLRRASTDTQYF
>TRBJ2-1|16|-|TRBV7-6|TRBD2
TGTGCCAGCAGCTCCGGACTAGCGGGACTCTACAATGAGCAGTTCTTC
CASSSGLAGLYNEQFF
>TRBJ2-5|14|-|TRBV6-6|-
TGTGCCAGCAGTGGCGGACAGTACCAAGAGACCCAGTACTTC
CASSGGQYQETQYF
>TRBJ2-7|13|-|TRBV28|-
TGTGCCAGCAGTTTACAAGCAACCAACGAGCAGTACTTC
CASSLQATNEQYF
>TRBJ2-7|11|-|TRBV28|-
TGTGCCAGCAGTTTAGCAGTCGAGCAGTACTTC
CASSLAVEQYF
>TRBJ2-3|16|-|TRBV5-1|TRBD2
TGCGCCAGCAGCCCCGGACTAGCGGGAGTAGAAGATACGCAGTATTTT
CASSPGLAGVEDTQYF
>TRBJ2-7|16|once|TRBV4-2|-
TGTGCCAGCAGCCAAGATAGGGAGGAGCAATACTACGAGCAGTACTTC
CASSQDREEQYYEQYF
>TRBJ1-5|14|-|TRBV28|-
TGTGCCAGCAGTTGGGGGCTGAGCAATCAGCCCCAGCATTTT
CASSWGLSNQPQHF
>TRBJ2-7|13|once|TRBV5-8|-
TGTGCCAGCAGCCCGGACTTCTCCTACGAGCAGTACTTC
CASSPDFSYEQYF
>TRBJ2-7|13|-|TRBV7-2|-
TGTGCCAGCAGCCCCCACTACGATGGCGAGCAGTACTTC
CASSPHYDGEQYF
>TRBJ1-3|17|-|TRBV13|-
TGTGCCAGCAGCTTAGGCCTCAGGCTCGACTCTGGAAACACCATATATTTT
CASSLGLRLDSGNTIYF
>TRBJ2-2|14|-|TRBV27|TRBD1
TGTGCCACTTCCCGGGACAGAAACACCGGGGAGCTGTTTTTT
CATSRDRNTGELFF
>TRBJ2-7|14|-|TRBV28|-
TGTGCCAGCAGCCGGCGGGCGATTCCATACGAGCAGTACTTC
CASSRRAIPYEQYF
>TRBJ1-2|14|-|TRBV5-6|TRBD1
TGTGCCAGCAGCTTGGGGCAGGGGGTATATGGCTACACCTTC
CASSLGQGVYGYTF
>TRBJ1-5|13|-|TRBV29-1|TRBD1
TGCAGCGTTGGACAGGGGGACAATCAGCCCCAGCATTTT
CSVGQGDNQPQHF
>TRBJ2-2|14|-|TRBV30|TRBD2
TGTGCCTGGAGAGCGGGAGCGAACACCGGGGAGCTGTTTTTT
CAWRAGANTGELFF